This T cell receptor (beta chain) was sequenced in a study of T cells after somatic rescue of genetic block (dated by TCRdb to the early 2020s). In terms of the full investigation: What the study looked at was long-term robustness, specifically in a T-cell system that came about through somatic rescue of a genetic block in T-cell development.

Library prep was done by the immunoSEQ multiplex PCR assay. The immuneACCESS repertoire file appears here via TCRdb, limited to in-frame rearrangements. These files lack a portion of the clones; in checked studies, under half of the deficit traces to unresolved V genes, and the cause of the others is not known. The sample table holds more than 65,000 clones, of which approximately 91% were seen once. The ten largest account for approximately 3% of the sample. As for this clone: Its antigen specificity is not known. Per-base quality was not reported, and no clone a single base away is much larger than it.

Sequenced sample: peripheral blood mononuclear cells (PBMCs). The TCR sequence derives from a man younger than 40.

Here is the DNA: TGCGCCAGCAGCTTAGGGGGCTACGGTGAAAAACTGTTTTTT. The encoded protein is CASSLGGYGEKLFF. The V and J segments used are TRBV5-1 and TRBJ1-4; TRBD1 agrees with 7 junctional bases. The CDR3 spans 14 residues, from the cysteine through the phenylalanine. The kept DNA is CDR3 alone, 42 bases in frame from the first base. The germline V gene yields SGHRS for CDR1 and YFSETQ for CDR2. V loses 2 bases at its end and J loses 7 bases; junction bases beyond the gene matches: 5.